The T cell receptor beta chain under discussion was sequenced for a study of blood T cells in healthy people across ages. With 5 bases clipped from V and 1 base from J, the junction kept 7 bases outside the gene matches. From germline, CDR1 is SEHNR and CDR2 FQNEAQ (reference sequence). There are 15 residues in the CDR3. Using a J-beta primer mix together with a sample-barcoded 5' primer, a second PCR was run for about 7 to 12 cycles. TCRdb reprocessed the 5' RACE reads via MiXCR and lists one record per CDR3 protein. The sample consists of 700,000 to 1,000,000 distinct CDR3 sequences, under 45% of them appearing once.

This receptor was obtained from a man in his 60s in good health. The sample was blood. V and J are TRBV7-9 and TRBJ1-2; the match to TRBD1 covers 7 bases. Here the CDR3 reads CASSPQGLGNYGYTF. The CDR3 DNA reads TGTGCCAGCAGCCCACAGGGGTTGGGTAACTATGGCTACACCTTC.